The sequence of this T cell receptor beta chain was determined in a study of beta chain features in type 1 diabetes. Study-level points and caveats: Significant though moderate, a shortening of TCRB CDR3s appeared in all four CD4+ subsets of Type 1 diabetes patients. Comparison showed that naive, central memory and Treg TCRB repertoires appeared more similar among patients than among healthy donors.

The germline V and J ends were trimmed by 4 bases and 6 bases, with 10 bases remaining between them. The CDR3 covers 13 residues. Germline V gene lookup returns CDR1 SGDLS and CDR2 YYNGEE. Sorting produced populations that all topped 95% purity. Every bit of the isolated RNA underwent reverse transcription, so sequencing read expressed TCRB transcripts. There were 3 million to 4 million reads on average in the naive, central memory and regulatory T cell samples. The protocol was immunoSEQ multiplex PCR, while the TCRdb copy is restricted to in-frame clones and leaves out a portion. The data contain hundreds of thousands of clones, about 30% of them singletons. Notes on this clone: Its cognate antigen is unknown.

The specimen sequenced was naive CD4+ T cells from blood. The source is a man younger than 30 in good health. The J gene is TRBJ2-2, the V gene TRBV9, with D possibly TRBD1 on 6 matching bases. The CDR3 DNA sequence: TGTGCCAGCAGCTCCGGGACATCCGGGGAGCTGTTTTTT. As protein: CASSSGTSGELFF.